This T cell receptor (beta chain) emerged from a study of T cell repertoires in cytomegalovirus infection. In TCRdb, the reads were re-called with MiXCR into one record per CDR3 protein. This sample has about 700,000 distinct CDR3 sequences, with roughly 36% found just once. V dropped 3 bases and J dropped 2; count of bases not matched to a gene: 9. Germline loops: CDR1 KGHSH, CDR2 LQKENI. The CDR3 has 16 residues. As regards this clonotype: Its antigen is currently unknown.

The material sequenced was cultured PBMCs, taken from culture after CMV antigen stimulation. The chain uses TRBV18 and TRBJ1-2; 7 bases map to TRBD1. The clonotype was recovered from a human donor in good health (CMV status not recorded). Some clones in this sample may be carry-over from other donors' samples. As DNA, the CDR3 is TGTGCCAGCTCACCTACTTTTGGGACAGACAACTATGGCTACACCTTC. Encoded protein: CASSPTFGTDNYGYTF.